This T cell receptor (beta chain) stems from a study of blood T cell repertoires in COVID-19. Study background: COVID-19 samples from acute and convalescent phases originated in the United States, Italy and Spain.

From germline, CDR1 is SGHRS and CDR2 YFSETQ. V lost 0 bases and J lost 3, with 13 bases in between. There are 16 residues in the CDR3. As processed by the authors: How many nucleated cells were present was estimated from reference gene primer amplification. Measured with immunoSEQ multiplex PCR; TCRdb has only the in-frame clones, and not every one. V, J and clone size were drawn from that table, and D and trimming were deduced from the DNA. This sample has some 420,000 clones, with 85% to 90% found just once. Everyone who took part was roughly 18 to 89 years old, and they came from 20 to 25 US areas. Recovered participants had two consecutive negative NP/OP PCR tests, healthcare professional clearance, or symptom resolution.

The chain uses TRBV5-1 and TRBJ1-3; D is unresolved. Sequencing was done on a sample of PBMCs or T cells enriched from blood (not recorded which). This clonotype was obtained from a man younger than 45 who had recovered from COVID-19. DNA of the CDR3: TGCGCCAGCAGCTTGGCTAAGAGTCCAGGTGGAAACACCATATATTTT. Translating gives CASSLAKSPGGNTIYF.